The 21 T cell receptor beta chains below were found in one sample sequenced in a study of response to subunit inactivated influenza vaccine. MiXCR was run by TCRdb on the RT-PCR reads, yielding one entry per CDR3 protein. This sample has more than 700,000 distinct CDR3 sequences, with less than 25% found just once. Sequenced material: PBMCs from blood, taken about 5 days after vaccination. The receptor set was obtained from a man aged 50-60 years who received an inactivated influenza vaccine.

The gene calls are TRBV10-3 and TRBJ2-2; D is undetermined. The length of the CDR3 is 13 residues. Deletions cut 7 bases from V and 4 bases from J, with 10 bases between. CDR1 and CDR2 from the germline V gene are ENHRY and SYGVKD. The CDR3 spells CAIKKTRTGELFF. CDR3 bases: TGTGCCATCAAAAAGACTCGCACCGGGGAGCTGTTTTTT.

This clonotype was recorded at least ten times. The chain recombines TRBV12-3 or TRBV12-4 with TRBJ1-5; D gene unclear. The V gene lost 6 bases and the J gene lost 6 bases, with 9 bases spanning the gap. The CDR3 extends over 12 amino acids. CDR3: CASREGSQPQHF. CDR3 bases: TGTGCCAGCAGAGAGGGCAGTCAGCCCCAGCATTTT.

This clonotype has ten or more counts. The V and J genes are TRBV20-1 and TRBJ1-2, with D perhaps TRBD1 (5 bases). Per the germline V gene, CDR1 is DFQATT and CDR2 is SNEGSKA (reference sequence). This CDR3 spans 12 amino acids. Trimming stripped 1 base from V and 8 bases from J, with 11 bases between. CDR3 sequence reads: CSARGQGQGYTF. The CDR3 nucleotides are TGCAGTGCTAGAGGGCAGGGTCAAGGCTACACCTTC.

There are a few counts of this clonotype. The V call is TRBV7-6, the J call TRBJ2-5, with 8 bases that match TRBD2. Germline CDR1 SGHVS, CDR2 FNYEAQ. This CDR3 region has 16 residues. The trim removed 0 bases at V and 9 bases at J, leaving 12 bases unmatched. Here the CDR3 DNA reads TGTGCCAGCAGCTTAGCCACTTTTAGCGGGACTAAGCCCCAGTACTTC. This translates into CASSLATFSGTKPQYF.

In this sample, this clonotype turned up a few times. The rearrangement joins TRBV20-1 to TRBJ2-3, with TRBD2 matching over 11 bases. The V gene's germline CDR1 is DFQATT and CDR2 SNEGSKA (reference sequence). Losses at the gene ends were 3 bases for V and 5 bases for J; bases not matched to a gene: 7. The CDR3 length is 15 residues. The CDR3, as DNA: TGCAGTGCTAGGGGTAGCGGGGGGGCCATAGATACGCAGTATTTT. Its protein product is CSARGSGGAIDTQYF.

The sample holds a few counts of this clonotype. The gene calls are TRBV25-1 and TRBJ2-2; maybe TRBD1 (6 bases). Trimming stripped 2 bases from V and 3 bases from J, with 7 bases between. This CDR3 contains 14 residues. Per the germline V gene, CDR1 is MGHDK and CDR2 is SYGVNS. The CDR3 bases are TGTGCCAGCAGTGAACAGGGGTACACCGGGGAGCTGTTTTTT. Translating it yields CASSEQGYTGELFF.

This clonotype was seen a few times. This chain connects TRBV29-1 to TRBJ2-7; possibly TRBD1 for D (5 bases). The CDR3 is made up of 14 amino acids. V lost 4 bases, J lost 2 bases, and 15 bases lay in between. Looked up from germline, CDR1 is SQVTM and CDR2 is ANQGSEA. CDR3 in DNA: TGCAGCGTTGTCCAGGGTGGTACACCCTACGAGCAGTACTTC. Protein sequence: CSVVQGGTPYEQYF.

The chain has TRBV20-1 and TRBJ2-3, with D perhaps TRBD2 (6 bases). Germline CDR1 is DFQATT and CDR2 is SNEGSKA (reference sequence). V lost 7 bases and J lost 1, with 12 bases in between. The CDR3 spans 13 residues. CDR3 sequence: CSGDLAGTDTQYF. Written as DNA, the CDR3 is TGCAGTGGTGACTTAGCGGGCACAGATACGCAGTATTTT.

For the CDR3, the DNA is TGTGCCAGCAGTGAATCAGGGGGCTCTGGAAACACCATATATTTT. Protein product: CASSESGGSGNTIYF. J is TRBJ1-3 and V is TRBV25-1; 7 bases align to TRBD1. The CDR3 covers 15 residues. The germline V gene encodes CDR1 MGHDK and CDR2 SYGVNS. V trimming: 1 base; J trimming: 0 bases; junction bases outside the gene matches: 0. The full variable domain, completed using reference TRBV25-1 and TRBJ1-3, is EADIYQTPRYLVIGTGKKITLECSQTMGHDKMYWYQQDPGMELHLIHYSYGVNSTEKGDLSSESTVSRIRTEHFPLTLESARPSHTSQYLCASSESGGSGNTIYFGEGSWLTVV.

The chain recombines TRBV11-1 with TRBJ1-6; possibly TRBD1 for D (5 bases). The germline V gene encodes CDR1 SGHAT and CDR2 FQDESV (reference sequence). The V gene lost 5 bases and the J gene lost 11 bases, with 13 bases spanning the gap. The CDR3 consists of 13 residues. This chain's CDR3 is CASSEGTGTPLHF. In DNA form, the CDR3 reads TGTGCCAGCAGCGAAGGGACGGGAACACCCCTCCACTTT.

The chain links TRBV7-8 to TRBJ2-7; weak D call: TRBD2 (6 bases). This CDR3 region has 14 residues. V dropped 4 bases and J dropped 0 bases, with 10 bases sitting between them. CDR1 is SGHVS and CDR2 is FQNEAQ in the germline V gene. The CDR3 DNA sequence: TGTGCCAGCAGCTCCCAGGACTACTCCTACGAGCAGTACTTC. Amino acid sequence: CASSSQDYSYEQYF.

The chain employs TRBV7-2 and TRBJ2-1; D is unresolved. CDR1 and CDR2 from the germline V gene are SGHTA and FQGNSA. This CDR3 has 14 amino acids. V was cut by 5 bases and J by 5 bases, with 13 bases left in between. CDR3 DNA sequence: TGTGCCAGCAGCCGAATGGGGTCCCACAATGAGCAGTTCTTC. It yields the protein CASSRMGSHNEQFF.

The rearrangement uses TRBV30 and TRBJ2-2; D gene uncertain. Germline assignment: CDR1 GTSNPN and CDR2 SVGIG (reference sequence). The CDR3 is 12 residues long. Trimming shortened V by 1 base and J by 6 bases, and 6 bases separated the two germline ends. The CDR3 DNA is TGTGCCTGGAGTGCGAGGTCCGGGGAGCTGTTTTTT. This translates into CAWSARSGELFF.

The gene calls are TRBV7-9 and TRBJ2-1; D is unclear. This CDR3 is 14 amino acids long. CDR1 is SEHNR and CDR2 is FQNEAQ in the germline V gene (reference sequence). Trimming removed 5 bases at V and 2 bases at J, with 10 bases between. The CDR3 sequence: CASSPRVAYNEQFF. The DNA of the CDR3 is TGTGCCAGCAGCCCTAGGGTGGCCTACAATGAGCAGTTCTTC.

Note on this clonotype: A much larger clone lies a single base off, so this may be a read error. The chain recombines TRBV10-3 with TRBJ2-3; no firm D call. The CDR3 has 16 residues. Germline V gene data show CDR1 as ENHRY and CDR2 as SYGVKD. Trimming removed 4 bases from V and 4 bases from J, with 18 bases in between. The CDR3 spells CAISGNQPGSADTQYF. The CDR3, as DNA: TGTGCCATCAGTGGAAATCAACCAGGAAGTGCAGATACGCAGTATTTT.

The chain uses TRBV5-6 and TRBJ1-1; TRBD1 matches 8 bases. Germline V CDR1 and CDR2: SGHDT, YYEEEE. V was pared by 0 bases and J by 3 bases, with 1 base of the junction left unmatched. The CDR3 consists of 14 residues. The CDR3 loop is CASSLAGGHTEAFF. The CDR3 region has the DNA TGTGCCAGCAGCTTGGCAGGGGGCCACACTGAAGCTTTCTTT.

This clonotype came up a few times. The CDR3 is CASSGGPMNTEAFF. Written as DNA, the CDR3 is TGTGCCAGCTCGGGAGGCCCTATGAACACTGAAGCTTTCTTT. V usage is TRBV12-3 or TRBV12-4 and J usage is TRBJ1-1; no clear D gene. The V end was cut by 8 bases, the J end by 0 bases, with 13 bases between. The CDR3 sequence is 14 residues long.

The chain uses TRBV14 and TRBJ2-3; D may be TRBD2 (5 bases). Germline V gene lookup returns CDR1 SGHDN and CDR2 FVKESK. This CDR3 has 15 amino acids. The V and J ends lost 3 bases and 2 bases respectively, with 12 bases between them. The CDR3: CASSHPGMHTDTQYF. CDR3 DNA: TGTGCCAGCAGCCACCCCGGGATGCACACAGATACGCAGTATTTT.

The CDR3 loop reads CASSQSPGTSGSTETQYF. CDR3 sequence (DNA): TGTGCCAGCAGCCAATCCCCCGGGACTAGCGGGAGTACGGAGACCCAGTACTTC. The chain has TRBV3-1 and TRBJ2-5; 14 bases are shared with TRBD2. The CDR3 is 18 residues long. V dropped 2 bases and J dropped 5; count of bases not matched to a gene: 10. Germline lookup yields CDR1 LGHDT and CDR2 YNNKEL (reference sequence).

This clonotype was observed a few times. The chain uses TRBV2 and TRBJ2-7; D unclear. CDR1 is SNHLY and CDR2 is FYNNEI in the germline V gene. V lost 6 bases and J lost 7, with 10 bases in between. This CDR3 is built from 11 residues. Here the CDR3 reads CASSFEKEQYF. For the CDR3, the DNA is TGTGCCAGCAGCTTCGAGAAGGAGCAGTACTTC.

The CDR3 DNA reads TGTGCCACCGGCCTTCGTGTGGGGGAGCTGTTTTTT. Its translation is CATGLRVGELFF. This chain uses TRBV27 with TRBJ2-2; D gene unclear. V lost 10 bases, J lost 8 bases, and 14 bases lay in between. Germline CDR1 reads MNHEY; CDR2 reads SMNVEV (reference sequence). This CDR3 has 12 amino acids.